One and the same sample provided the 25 T cell receptor beta chains below, sequenced in a study of cytomegalovirus exposure and HLA in healthy donors. Profiled with immunoSEQ multiplex PCR; TCRdb holds only in-frame clones, not every one. The sample lists 330,000 or so clones, 86% occurring once. Specimen: PBMCs. These receptors all come from a woman aged 18-30 years in good health and CMV-seronegative.

The V and J genes are TRBV5-6 and TRBJ2-7; 7 bases align to TRBD2. This CDR3 comprises 16 residues. V dropped 1 base and J dropped 7; count of bases not matched to a gene: 14. Germline V gene lookup returns CDR1 SGHDT and CDR2 YYEEEE. CDR3 loop: CASSLWAGETLGEQYF. The CDR3 bases are TGTGCCAGCAGCTTGTGGGCGGGAGAAACCCTCGGGGAGCAGTACTTC.

This chain links TRBV25-1 with TRBJ1-1, with D tentatively TRBD1 (5 bases). The CDR3 consists of 15 residues. The V and J ends lost 4 bases and 1 base respectively, with 13 bases between them. Germline CDR1 is MGHDK and CDR2 is SYGVNS. The CDR3 here is CASSVSGKRNTEAFF. The DNA for the CDR3 is TGTGCCAGCAGTGTCTCAGGGAAAAGGAACACTGAAGCTTTCTTT.

As to this clone: The junction differs from germline at one of its ends, possibly a read error. The CDR3 DNA follows: TGTGCTAGCAGCCGAGGGTGGGGAACTGAAGCTTTCTTT. Amino acids: CASSRGWGTEAFF. The rearrangement uses TRBV7-7 and TRBJ1-1, with D unresolved. CDR1 SSHAT and CDR2 FNYEAQ come from the germline V gene (reference sequence). The CDR3 consists of 13 residues.

The CDR3 sequence: CASTSPEGGYNEQFF. CDR3 DNA sequence: TGTGCCAGCACCTCACCGGAGGGAGGATACAATGAGCAGTTCTTC. The rearrangement links TRBV6-6 to TRBJ2-1, with D possibly being TRBD2 (6 bases). V was pared by 7 bases and J by 4 bases, with 17 bases between. Germline CDR1 and CDR2: MNHNY and SVGAGI (reference sequence). This CDR3 is 15 amino acids long.

The chain has TRBV19 and TRBJ2-1, with 7 nucleotides matching TRBD1. J lost 6 bases, V lost 6 bases, and 5 bases had no gene match. This CDR3 is 13 amino acids long. The V gene's germline CDR1 is LNHDA and CDR2 SQIVND (reference sequence). In DNA form, the CDR3 reads TGTGCCAGTAGACGACAGGGTGGCAATGAGCAGTTCTTC. Translating gives CASRRQGGNEQFF.

The sample holds one count of this clone. The chain combines TRBV6-6 with TRBJ2-2; tentatively, D is TRBD1 (5 bases). The length of the CDR3 is 12 residues. CDR1 is MNHNY and CDR2 is SVGAGI in the germline V gene (reference sequence). V was clipped by 6 bases and J by 6 bases, with 8 bases between them. For the CDR3, the DNA is TGTGCCAGCAGCTCAGGGTCCGGGGAGCTGTTTTTT. It codes for CASSSGSGELFF.

CDR3: CASSAVWDILIPYNEQFF. CDR3 sequence (DNA): TGCGCCAGCAGCGCGGTGTGGGACATCTTAATTCCCTACAATGAGCAGTTCTTC. The V call is TRBV4-1, the J call TRBJ2-1, with a possible D match to TRBD1 (6 bases). CDR3 length: 18 residues. Trimming stripped 5 bases from V and 2 bases from J, with 22 bases between. The germline V gene has CDR1 MGHRA and CDR2 YSYEKL.

The chain has TRBV11-2 and TRBJ2-1; 11 bases match TRBD2. This CDR3 has 15 amino acids. Germline CDR1 reads SGHAT; CDR2 reads FQNNGV. J gave up 10 bases and V 5 bases, and 10 bases lay outside the gene matches. The CDR3 region has the DNA TGTGCCAGCAGCCTCGTAGCGGGAGGGTCAAGGGAGCAGTTCTTC. Protein product: CASSLVAGGSREQFF.

The V and J genes are TRBV18 and TRBJ2-1; 7 positions match TRBD2. This CDR3 has 14 residues. V lost 2 bases, J lost 10 bases, and 8 bases stayed unmatched. The germline CDR1 and CDR2 sequences are KGHSH and LQKENI. Written as DNA, the CDR3 is TGTGCCAGCTCACCAGGCGCGGGAGTAGGGGAGCAGTTCTTC. Translation gives CASSPGAGVGEQFF.

The V and J genes are TRBV27 and TRBJ1-2; D unclear. CDR3 length equals 13 residues. Per germline, CDR1 MNHEY and CDR2 SMNVEV (reference sequence). V was clipped by 7 bases and J by 2 bases, with 11 bases between them. The CDR3 DNA follows: TGTGCCAGCAAATTTGACGGGAACTATGGCTACACCTTC. Translated, it gives CASKFDGNYGYTF.

The chain uses TRBV4-2 and TRBJ1-5, with 8 bases identical to TRBD1. V was pared by 0 bases and J by 7 bases, with 11 bases of the junction left unmatched. CDR1 and CDR2 from the germline V gene are LGHNA and YNFKEQ. The CDR3 loop spans 17 amino acids. CDR3 loop: CASSQEWDGQGGQPQHF. Written as DNA, the CDR3 is TGTGCCAGCAGCCAAGAATGGGACGGACAGGGTGGGCAGCCCCAGCATTTT.

The chain carries TRBV4-3 and TRBJ2-1, with D tentatively TRBD1 (5 bases). The CDR3 is 13 residues long. V was clipped by 3 bases and J by 9 bases, with 12 bases between them. The germline CDR1 and CDR2 sequences are LGHNA and YSLEER. The CDR3 reads CASSHTGFSEQFF. CDR3 sequence (DNA): TGCGCCAGCAGCCATACAGGCTTTAGTGAGCAGTTCTTC.

This sequence joins TRBV4-3 and TRBJ1-2; 8 nucleotides line up with TRBD1. Trimming cost V 1 base and J 2 bases; bases outside gene matches: 6. The CDR3 extends over 16 amino acids. CDR1 is LGHNA and CDR2 is YSLEER in the germline V gene. CDR3 DNA sequence: TGCGCCAGCAGCCAAGTAGGAAGACAGGGGAACTATGGCTACACCTTC. This translates into CASSQVGRQGNYGYTF.

This chain uses TRBV11-3 with TRBJ2-3; 7 nucleotides align to TRBD1. CDR3 length: 16 amino acids. V lost 5 bases, J lost 0 bases, and 8 bases stayed unmatched. Germline V lookup: CDR1 SGHNT, CDR2 YENEEA. The CDR3 sequence is CASSPGTEFSTDTQYF. CDR3 in DNA: TGTGCCAGCAGCCCCGGGACAGAATTTAGCACAGATACGCAGTATTTT.

This clone was observed a single time. This CDR3 is CASSAQGNEADTQYF. The CDR3 bases are TGTGCCAGCAGCGCCCAGGGGAATGAGGCAGATACGCAGTATTTT. The V and J genes are TRBV9 and TRBJ2-3; tentatively, D is TRBD1 (6 bases). CDR3 length equals 15 residues. V dropped 3 bases and J dropped 4 bases, with 15 bases sitting between them. Germline V gene lookup returns CDR1 SGDLS and CDR2 YYNGEE.

CDR3 DNA sequence: TGTGCCAGCATTAGACTTGAGGCCAATGAGCAGTTCTTC. Its protein is CASIRLEANEQFF. This rearrangement joins TRBV6-1 to TRBJ2-1, with D uncertain. Trimming removed 7 bases from V and 6 bases from J, with 13 bases in between. The CDR3 has 13 residues. CDR1 MNHNS and CDR2 SASEGT come from the germline V gene.

This chain links TRBV6-5 with TRBJ2-1; 11 nucleotides line up with TRBD2. The CDR3 is made up of 15 amino acids. With 6 bases clipped from V and 11 bases from J, the junction kept 12 bases outside the gene matches. Germline V gives CDR1 MNHEY, CDR2 SVGAGI. DNA for the CDR3: TGTGCCAGCAGCCCGTCTAGCGGGGGGACCCTTAAGCAGTTCTTC. Translating it yields CASSPSSGGTLKQFF.

This chain uses TRBV4-2 with TRBJ2-5; unclear D gene. The CDR3 consists of 15 residues. Looked up from germline, CDR1 is LGHNA and CDR2 is YNFKEQ. V lost 0 bases, J lost 5 bases, and 13 bases lay in between. The DNA of the CDR3 is TGTGCCAGCAGCCAAGATCTCCAGACGGAGGAGACCCAGTACTTC. Translated: CASSQDLQTEETQYF.

The rearrangement links TRBV29-1 to TRBJ1-3, with D unclear. The V gene's germline CDR1 is SQVTM and CDR2 ANQGSEA. V shed 7 bases and J shed 0 bases, with 10 bases lying between them. The CDR3 is 13 amino acids. CDR3 sequence (DNA): TGCAGCGGCCGTACAAACTCTGGAAACACCATATATTTT. Translation: CSGRTNSGNTIYF.

The rearrangement uses TRBV5-4 and TRBJ1-2, with D perhaps matching TRBD1 (6 bases). V was cut by 3 bases and J by 4 bases, with 10 bases left in between. The CDR3 is 13 residues long. Germline CDR1 SGHNT, CDR2 YYREEE (reference sequence). CDR3 sequence: CASSWTDSYGYTF. CDR3 sequence (DNA): TGTGCCAGCAGCTGGACAGATTCCTATGGCTACACCTTC.

V gene TRBV5-4 combines with J gene TRBJ2-1; D possibly corresponds to TRBD1 (5 bases). The length of the CDR3 is 15 residues. Germline CDR1 and CDR2: SGHNT and YYREEE (reference sequence). The V end was cut by 3 bases, the J end by 8 bases, with 18 bases between. This CDR3 is CASSSAAGSLDEQFF. The CDR3 DNA sequence: TGTGCCAGCAGCTCAGCTGCAGGGTCTCTCGATGAGCAGTTCTTC.

The chain links TRBV19 to TRBJ2-7; D is unresolved. Germline CDR1 LNHDA, CDR2 SQIVND (reference sequence). The CDR3 spans 14 residues. V gave up 3 bases and J gave up 1 base, with 10 bases separating them. Written as DNA, the CDR3 is TGTGCCAGTAGTATCTATCTAGAATCCTACGAGCAGTACTTC. It encodes CASSIYLESYEQYF. Complete variable domain (other parts from reference TRBV19 and TRBJ2-7): DGGITQSPKYLFRKEGQNVTLSCEQNLNHDAMYWYRQDPGQGLRLIYYSQIVNDFQKGDIAEGYSVSREKKESFPLTVTSAQKNPTAFYLCASSIYLESYEQYFGPGTRLTVT.

The chain employs TRBV6-1 and TRBJ1-5, with 9 bases that match TRBD1. The J segment lost 3 bases and the V segment lost 2 bases, leaving 8 bases of the junction unmatched. Germline V lookup: CDR1 MNHNS, CDR2 SASEGT. CDR3 length: 17 residues. In DNA, the CDR3 is TGTGCCAGCAGTGAATACACCGGACAGGGGAACAATCAGCCCCAGCATTTT. Translation gives CASSEYTGQGNNQPQHF.

This clone came up a few times. The rearrangement joins TRBV19 to TRBJ2-5; D gene ambiguous. V was trimmed by 3 bases and J by 4 bases, leaving 9 bases between them. This CDR3 region has 13 residues. Per germline, CDR1 LNHDA and CDR2 SQIVND (reference sequence). This chain's CDR3 is CASSIGRGETQYF. The CDR3 nucleotides are TGTGCCAGTAGTATCGGTAGAGGAGAGACCCAGTACTTC.

This clone was observed a few times. The chain has TRBV19 and TRBJ2-1; D remains unclear. Germline lookup yields CDR1 LNHDA and CDR2 SQIVND (reference sequence). Trimming removed 3 bases from V and 4 bases from J, with 7 bases in between. The CDR3 has 13 residues. CDR3 protein: CASSMSRYNEQFF. The CDR3 DNA follows: TGTGCCAGTAGTATGTCTAGATACAATGAGCAGTTCTTC. Full variable domain (remainder filled in from reference TRBV19 and TRBJ2-1): DGGITQSPKYLFRKEGQNVTLSCEQNLNHDAMYWYRQDPGQGLRLIYYSQIVNDFQKGDIAEGYSVSREKKESFPLTVTSAQKNPTAFYLCASSMSRYNEQFFGPGTRLTVL.